This T cell receptor beta chain was sequenced in a study of cytomegalovirus exposure and HLA in healthy donors. CDR1 and CDR2 (germline): MDHEN, SYDVKM. The CDR3 runs to 15 residues. With V trimmed by 6 bases and J by 2 bases, 7 bases remained unmatched. Only in-frame clones appear in the TCRdb table, and some are missing; sequencing was by immunoSEQ multiplex PCR. Altogether about 110,000 clones are present, under 85% being singletons, with the ten largest covering 3%. The V and J genes are TRBV28 and TRBJ1-5; 7 positions agree with TRBD1. This TCR derives from a woman between 18 and 30 years old in good health and CMV-seronegative. The sample was PBMCs. The CDR3 region has the DNA TGTGCCAGCAGCTCTCGACAGGGAGGCAATCAGCCCCAGCATTTT. This gives the protein CASSSRQGGNQPQHF.